This T cell receptor beta chain was recorded in a study of graft-versus-host responses after intestinal transplantation (dated by TCRdb to about 2021). At the level of the whole study: Recipients received multivisceral, liver-intestinal, or isolated intestinal transplants. Instead of going to the commercial service, samples from a few later patients were sequenced in-house on an Illumina MiSeq and processed with MiXCR. Anti-thymocyte globulin induction was given to all recipients, followed by maintenance tacrolimus and steroids for approximately 3 years. The cohort enrolled 20 to 30 intestinal transplant recipients, one of whom was a retransplant, and a few patients without pretransplant specimens were excluded. After intestinal transplantation, graft-versus-host and host-versus-graft alloreactive T cell clones were followed in the graft, circulation and bone marrow using bulk TCR-beta CDR3 sequencing. A peak of at least 4% donor T cells among recipient peripheral blood mononuclear cells was the definition used for donor T cell macrochimerism. To identify alloreactive clones, pre-transplant mixed lymphocyte reaction products were sequenced and then compared with unstimulated pre-transplant donor and recipient T cells.

Library method: the immunoSEQ multiplex PCR assay. For most patients, genomic DNA was isolated using the Qiagen DNeasy Blood and Tissue Kit and was shipped frozen to Adaptive Biotechnologies for TCR sequencing. For most patients, high-throughput TCR-beta CDR3 sequencing of genomic DNA was performed by Adaptive Biotechnologies. The study's processing was this. Adaptive's ImmunoSEQ software was the source of the TCR sequencing data for 15 to 20 patients, while three other patients were processed with MiXCR and VDJtools. To correct CD4 versus CD8 sorting errors, any sequence found in both subsets at a frequency ratio below 5:1 was removed. CDR3 nucleotide sequences shared by donor and recipient were removed because the origin of these sequences could not be assigned. To count as alloreactive, a clone needed at least 2-fold expansion over unstimulated cells and a minimum CFSE-low frequency of 0.002% (template counts) or 0.001% (read counts). Clones were considered mappable if detected in sequenced pre-transplant spleen, lymph node, or MLR CFSE-low populations of the donor or recipient. The cumulative frequency of alloreactive clones was calculated as a percentage of all sequences, weighted by copy number. This immuneACCESS table, as held by TCRdb, lists in-frame sequences with V and J called but not all clones. Of the missing ones, under half trace to an unresolved V gene in checked studies; the others have no known cause. V and J calls and clone size are those listed in that table; D and trimming were worked out from the DNA. The sample records just under 85,000 clones, approximately 89% of which are singletons. About 8% of the sample comes from the top ten.

Beyond this particular receptor, the publication reports: GvH clones were detected in recipient bone marrow, and some appeared earlier in ileal mucosa or blood, consistent with an intestinal mucosal origin. In the allografts of patients with donor T cell macrochimerism, GvH to HvG T cell clonal ratios were high. Early after transplant, peak levels of circulating GvH clones were associated with declines in HvG clones. The relatively low number and heterogeneity of intestinal transplant patients limited the conclusions.

Read against the paper, the sample's time point label means: cells obtained before transplantation from donor or recipient. CD3+CD4+ and CD3+CD8+ populations were FACS-sorted from unstimulated pre-transplant donor and recipient cells taken from spleen or lymph nodes. CDR1 and CDR2 are read off the germline V gene as LGHNA and YNFKEQ. V is clipped by 3 bases and J by 4 bases, and the sequence between their germline boundaries is 13 bases long. From the cysteine through the phenylalanine, the CDR3 covers 14 amino acids. CDR3 DNA is the only sequence kept; it has 42 bases, read in frame from the first base. Notes on this clone: Its antigen is still unknown. It has no much larger one-base neighbor in the sample; base qualities were not kept.

The chain is encoded by TRBV4-2 joined to TRBJ2-7; the D gene cannot be named for sure. This sequence originates from a human donor who was the organ donor for an intestinal transplant. The starting material was unstimulated CD8+ T cells sorted from spleen or lymph node cells, obtained before transplant. The DNA sequence reads TGTGCCAGCAGCCAGGATGCAGGCGGATACGAGCAGTACTTC. It is translated as CASSQDAGGYEQYF.